The entry below gives a single TCR beta chain sequence along with its context. Indicated treatment: oral pan-JAK inhibitor, 5-10 mg twice daily. The data stem from a study of CD8+ T cells in alopecia areata. Study context: The study gave treated patients oral tofacitinib at 5 to 10 mg twice daily.

Sequencing templates came from extracted RNA that was reverse transcribed into cDNA. The protocol was immunoSEQ multiplex PCR, while the TCRdb copy is restricted to in-frame clones and leaves out a portion. This sample has about 300,000 clones; more than 45% occur once, and the top ten carry under 2%. In germline, CDR1 is SGHTA, CDR2 FQGNSA. The CDR3 runs to 14 residues. The V end lost 4 bases, the J end lost 9 bases, and 13 bases lay between the germline ends. This specimen was CD4+ T cells sorted from blood, taken at week 24, from a patient treated with tofacitinib. The genes are TRBV7-2 and TRBJ1-6; the D is unclear. The sequence derives from a human donor with alopecia areata. The CDR3 nucleotides are TGTGCCAGCAGCTCCTCGACGTGGGTTTCACCCCTCCACTTT. It is translated as CASSSSTWVSPLHF.